The clone carrying this T cell receptor beta chain was seen a handful of times. Its antigen is not identified. A single record per CDR3 protein comes from TCRdb applying MiXCR to the 5' RACE reads. The repertoire consists of under 350,000 distinct CDR3 sequences, with 4.1% occurring once and the leading ten covering under 30%. The data belong to a study of T cells after yellow fever vaccination. Findings and caveats of the study: Contaminating bulk clonotypes could be abundant in FACS-sorted repertoires. Reappearance after the booster was seen for most primary-vaccination clones, at 95% to 97% CD4 and 70% to 90% CD8.

The source material was PBMCs, sampled 5 days after the yellow fever booster vaccination. The receptor was isolated from a man aged 18 to 30 who received the YFV17D yellow fever vaccine.

CDR3 protein: CAIRLTSTVETQYF. For the CDR3, the DNA is TGTGCCATCAGATTGACTAGCACTGTAGAGACCCAGTACTTC. The chain has TRBV10-3 and TRBJ2-5, with 7 bases aligning to TRBD2. V was pared by 6 bases and J by 4 bases, with 8 bases of the junction left unmatched. This CDR3 has 14 residues. Germline-derived CDR1 and CDR2 are ENHRY and SYGVKD.